This TCR beta chain was sequenced during a study of ipilimumab plus nivolumab after autologous stem cell transplantation. The data were produced by immunoSEQ multiplex PCR, yet TCRdb's version contains in-frame clones alone and is incomplete. This sample yields 35,000 to 50,000 clones, of which around nine tenths are seen a single time; around 0.86% belongs to the top ten. This clone appeared once. The V and J ends lost 8 bases and 0 bases, in that order; junction bases with no gene match: 7. This CDR3 is 15 amino acids long. Germline V gene lookup returns CDR1 SEHNR and CDR2 FQNEAQ (reference sequence).

The chain recombines TRBV7-9 with TRBJ2-5; 9 positions match TRBD1. This TCR derives from a male donor with multiple myeloma. This specimen was PBMCs, taken in a trial of ipilimumab plus nivolumab as post-transplant consolidation. CDR3 in amino acids: CASVKGTGNQETQYF. The CDR3 DNA reads as TGTGCCAGCGTCAAAGGGACAGGGAACCAAGAGACCCAGTACTTC.